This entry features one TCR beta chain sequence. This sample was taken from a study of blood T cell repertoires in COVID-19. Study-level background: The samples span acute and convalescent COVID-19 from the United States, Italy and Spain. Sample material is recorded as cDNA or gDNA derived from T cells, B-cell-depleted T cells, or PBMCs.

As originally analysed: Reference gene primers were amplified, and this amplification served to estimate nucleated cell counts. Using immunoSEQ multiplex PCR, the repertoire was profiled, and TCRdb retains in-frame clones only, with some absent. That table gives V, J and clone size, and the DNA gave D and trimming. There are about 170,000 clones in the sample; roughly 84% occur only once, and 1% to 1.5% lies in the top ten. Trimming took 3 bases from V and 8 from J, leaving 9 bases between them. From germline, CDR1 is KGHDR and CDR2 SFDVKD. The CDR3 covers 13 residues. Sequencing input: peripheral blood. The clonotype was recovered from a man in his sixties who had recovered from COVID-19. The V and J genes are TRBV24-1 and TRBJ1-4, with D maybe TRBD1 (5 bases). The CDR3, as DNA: TGTGCCACCAGTGATAAGGGGTCCGAAAAACTGTTTTTT. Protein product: CATSDKGSEKLFF.